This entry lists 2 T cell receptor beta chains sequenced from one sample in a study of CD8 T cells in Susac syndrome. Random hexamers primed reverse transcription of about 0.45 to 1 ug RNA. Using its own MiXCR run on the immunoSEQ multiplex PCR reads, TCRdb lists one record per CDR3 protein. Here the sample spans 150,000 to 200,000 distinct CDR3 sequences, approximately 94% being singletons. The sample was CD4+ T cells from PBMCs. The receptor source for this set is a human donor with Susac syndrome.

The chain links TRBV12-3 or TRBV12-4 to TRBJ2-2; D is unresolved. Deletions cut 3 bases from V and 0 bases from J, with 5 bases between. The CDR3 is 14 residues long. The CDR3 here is CASSFPPNTGELFF. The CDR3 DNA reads TGTGCCAGCAGTTTCCCTCCGAACACCGGGGAGCTGTTTTTT.

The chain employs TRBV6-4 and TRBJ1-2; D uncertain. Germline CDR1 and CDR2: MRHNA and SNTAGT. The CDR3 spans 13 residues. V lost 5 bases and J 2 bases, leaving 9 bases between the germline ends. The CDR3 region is CASSRGINYGYTF. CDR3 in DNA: TGTGCCAGCAGTCGTGGAATCAACTATGGCTACACCTTC.